This T cell receptor beta chain was recorded in a study of T cell repertoires in cytomegalovirus infection. Study outcomes and limitations: HLA-C-restricted CMV clonotypes gave the most frequent clonotype in two of eight donors.

As to this clonotype: As yet, its antigen is unknown.

V gave up 9 bases and J gave up 0 bases, with 7 bases separating them. The germline gives CDR1 KGHDR, CDR2 SFDVKD. This CDR3 region has 13 residues. Using its own MiXCR run on the reads, TCRdb lists one record per CDR3 protein. The table has approximately 390,000 distinct CDR3 sequences, roughly a third seen once; the top ten hold 13%. The sample consisted of cultured PBMCs, taken from culture after CMV antigen stimulation. The clonotype originates from a human donor in good health (CMV status not recorded). Some clones in this sample may be carry-over from other donors' samples. The chain has TRBV24-1 and TRBJ2-2; no firm D call. CDR3 bases: TGTGCCACCTTAGCCTCGAACACCGGGGAGCTGTTTTTT. Translating gives CATLASNTGELFF.